The rows below give T cell receptor beta chains drawn from one sample of a study of blood T cell repertoires in COVID-19. Only in-frame clones appear in the TCRdb table, and some are missing; sequencing was by immunoSEQ multiplex PCR. In the table there are some 130,000 clones, roughly 78% of which are singletons. The sequenced sample consisted of PBMCs or T cells enriched from blood (not recorded which). The receptors shown here come from a woman between 50 and 59 years old who had recovered from COVID-19. The conserved cysteine and the conserved F or W are not part of the CDR3 here. Fields, in order: V gene, J gene, CDR3 protein.

v_call: TRBV18
j_call: TRBJ1-6
cdr3_aa: ASSKEVTSSDNSPLH

v_call: TRBV30
j_call: TRBJ1-1
cdr3_aa: AWRQGVGTEAF

v_call: TRBV7-6
j_call: TRBJ1-4
cdr3_aa: ASSNRGENEKLF

v_call: TRBV10-3
j_call: TRBJ2-7
cdr3_aa: AISTPGGAHEQY

v_call: TRBV7-2
j_call: TRBJ1-5
cdr3_aa: ASSFSSGQPQH

v_call: TRBV3-1/TRBV3-2
j_call: TRBJ2-1
cdr3_aa: ASSPGASINEQF

v_call: TRBV27
j_call: TRBJ1-2
cdr3_aa: ASRRDRGTYGYT

v_call: TRBV10-1
j_call: TRBJ2-1
cdr3_aa: ASGPGLAYNEQF

v_call: TRBV7-2
j_call: TRBJ2-1
cdr3_aa: ASSLASADNEQF

v_call: TRBV30
j_call: TRBJ2-1
cdr3_aa: AWSVAGGNVYEQF

v_call: TRBV10-1
j_call: TRBJ1-5
cdr3_aa: ASSMTGNQPQH

v_call: TRBV29-1
j_call: TRBJ1-6
cdr3_aa: SVENMKFLTNSPLH

v_call: TRBV14
j_call: TRBJ1-5
cdr3_aa: ASSQTHRSRESSNQPQH

v_call: TRBV5-1
j_call: TRBJ2-5
cdr3_aa: ASSRIGSGGAETQY

v_call: TRBV3-1/TRBV3-2
j_call: TRBJ2-7
cdr3_aa: ASSHTGTFNSYEQY

v_call: TRBV4-2
j_call: TRBJ2-5
cdr3_aa: ASSQGIWTSGGEETQY

v_call: TRBV6-5
j_call: TRBJ2-7
cdr3_aa: ASWRTGGYEQY

v_call: TRBV4-1
j_call: TRBJ1-2
cdr3_aa: ASSQEGGQGPFNYGYT

v_call: TRBV10-3
j_call: TRBJ2-2
cdr3_aa: AISARQGTGELF

v_call: TRBV2
j_call: TRBJ2-1
cdr3_aa: ASSERLAGSNEQF

v_call: TRBV10-3
j_call: TRBJ1-1
cdr3_aa: AISESTDRREWTEAF

v_call: TRBV7-9
j_call: TRBJ1-6
cdr3_aa: ASSLVRGTYNSPLH

v_call: TRBV3-1/TRBV3-2
j_call: TRBJ2-1
cdr3_aa: ASSQDWGRGGQF

v_call: TRBV20-1
j_call: TRBJ1-1
cdr3_aa: SASTGTGLTEAF

v_call: TRBV7-9
j_call: TRBJ2-1
cdr3_aa: ASSLTPRYNEQF

v_call: TRBV21-1
j_call: TRBJ1-1
cdr3_aa: ASSGRTPNTEAF

v_call: TRBV3-1/TRBV3-2
j_call: TRBJ1-1
cdr3_aa: ASSQDVKAPAF

v_call: TRBV5-1
j_call: TRBJ1-2
cdr3_aa: ASADTGADYGYT

v_call: TRBV15
j_call: TRBJ1-5
cdr3_aa: ATSRGQYSNQPQH

v_call: TRBV11-2
j_call: TRBJ2-5
cdr3_aa: ASSLLGGRETQY

v_call: TRBV7-8
j_call: TRBJ1-2
cdr3_aa: ASSPEREAYGYT

v_call: TRBV5-1
j_call: TRBJ2-3
cdr3_aa: ASSLMLAGTDTQY

v_call: TRBV28
j_call: TRBJ1-5
cdr3_aa: ASSSVQGRRPQH

v_call: TRBV9
j_call: TRBJ2-2
cdr3_aa: ASRRTGSPNTGELF

v_call: TRBV29-1
j_call: TRBJ1-1
cdr3_aa: SVVTGGGGTEAF

v_call: TRBV4-1
j_call: TRBJ1-5
cdr3_aa: ASSQVLNNQPQH

v_call: TRBV29-1
j_call: TRBJ1-5
cdr3_aa: SAGTYNQPQH

v_call: TRBV28
j_call: TRBJ2-5
cdr3_aa: ASSHPTGRETQY

v_call: TRBV11-2
j_call: TRBJ2-3
cdr3_aa: ASSPVREDTQY

v_call: TRBV6-5
j_call: TRBJ1-2
cdr3_aa: ASSFTTGNYGYT

v_call: TRBV28
j_call: TRBJ1-1
cdr3_aa: ASSSPDTTEAF

v_call: TRBV6-6
j_call: TRBJ2-7
cdr3_aa: ASSSRSSYEQY

v_call: TRBV18
j_call: TRBJ1-4
cdr3_aa: ASSPGGAQEKLF

v_call: TRBV5-1
j_call: TRBJ2-3
cdr3_aa: ASSLAVDTQY

v_call: TRBV5-4
j_call: TRBJ2-3
cdr3_aa: ASSLASGETDTQY

v_call: TRBV27
j_call: TRBJ2-1
cdr3_aa: ASSPQSAVELYNEQF

v_call: TRBV4-2
j_call: TRBJ2-6
cdr3_aa: ASSQVKGEANVLT

v_call: TRBV28
j_call: TRBJ1-2
cdr3_aa: ASSLSAGLGYT